The 10 T cell receptor beta chains given below trace back to one sample, sequenced in a study of early T cells in non-severe SARS-CoV-2 infection. TCRdb re-derived calls from the 5' RACE reads in MiXCR, one entry per CDR3 protein. The sample holds over 55,000 distinct CDR3 sequences, 8% to 10% seen once. What was sequenced was whole blood. The receptors stem from an adult who was a healthcare worker with PCR-confirmed SARS-CoV-2 infection or an uninfected control (not recorded which).

The genes are TRBV4-1 and TRBJ2-2, with 11 nucleotides matching TRBD1. V dropped 5 bases and J dropped 1; count of bases not matched to a gene: 3. The germline V gene has CDR1 MGHRA and CDR2 YSYEKL. The CDR3 is made up of 16 amino acids. CDR3 bases: TGCGCCAGCAGCAGGGGACAGGGGGTGAACACCGGGGAGCTGTTTTTT. Protein: CASSRGQGVNTGELFF.

There are a few counts of this clonotype. The chain joins TRBV6-1 to TRBJ1-1; 9 bases are shared with TRBD1. The length of the CDR3 is 15 residues. J lost 5 bases, V lost 5 bases, and 9 bases had no gene match. In germline, CDR1 is MNHNS, CDR2 SASEGT. In DNA form, the CDR3 reads TGTGCCAGCAGTCTCCGGGACAGGGTTATGACTGAAGCTTTCTTT. Protein sequence: CASSLRDRVMTEAFF.

This clonotype has only a few counts. The chain uses TRBV2 and TRBJ2-5, with D perhaps matching TRBD1 or TRBD2 (6 bases each). Looked up from germline, CDR1 is SNHLY and CDR2 is FYNNEI. The V and J ends lost 5 bases and 5 bases respectively, with 12 bases between them. CDR3 length: 13 amino acids. The chain's CDR3 is CASSIRGLETQYF. The CDR3 nucleotides read TGTGCCAGCAGTATTCGGGGGCTGGAGACCCAGTACTTC.

This clonotype was counted only a few times. The rearrangement joins TRBV6-1 to TRBJ2-2; 7 bases match TRBD2. V lost 5 bases and J lost 2; bases outside the gene matches: 2. CDR3 length equals 14 residues. Per germline, CDR1 MNHNS and CDR2 SASEGT. As DNA, the CDR3 is TGTGCCAGCAGTAGCGGGGTCAACACCGGGGAGCTGTTTTTT. Translating gives CASSSGVNTGELFF.

The rearrangement uses TRBV7-6 and TRBJ2-7; TRBD1 matches at 9 bases. The CDR3 is made up of 14 amino acids. Germline V gene data show CDR1 as SGHVS and CDR2 as FNYEAQ. Trimming removed 5 bases from V and 4 bases from J; junction bases left unmatched: 6. The CDR3 nucleotides are TGTGCCAGCAGCAAAAGGACAGGGGCTTACGAGCAGTACGTC. This sequence encodes CASSKRTGAYEQYV.

This clonotype was seen a handful of times. V and J are TRBV20-1 and TRBJ2-3; D remains unclear. Per germline, CDR1 DFQATT and CDR2 SNEGSKA (reference sequence). There are 13 residues in the CDR3. V lost 0 bases and J lost 7, with 11 bases in between. CDR3 loop: CSARESTGHTQYF. CDR3 DNA sequence: TGCAGTGCTAGAGAATCGACCGGACATACGCAGTATTTT.

The CDR3 DNA follows: TGCAGTGCTTCCACCGGGACTAGCAAGAATGAGCAGTTCTTC. Its protein product is CSASTGTSKNEQFF. This rearrangement joins TRBV20-1 to TRBJ2-1; TRBD2 aligns across 9 bases. The CDR3 totals 14 residues. Germline V gene sequence: CDR1 DFQATT, CDR2 SNEGSKA (reference sequence). The junction had 9 bases not matched to a gene; V was cut back by 5 bases and J by 7 bases.

At least ten counts were recorded for this clonotype. This sequence joins TRBV3-1 and TRBJ2-5; D call uncertain. The CDR3 runs 12 residues. CDR1 is LGHDT, CDR2 YNNKEL, per germline (reference sequence). With 3 bases removed from V and 7 bases from J, the gap between germline ends came to 9 bases. CDR3 amino acids: CASSHWVGTQYF. The CDR3 region has the DNA TGTGCCAGCAGCCACTGGGTTGGGACCCAGTACTTC.

The genes are TRBV4-2 and TRBJ2-5; D is possibly TRBD1 (6 bases). Germline V gene data show CDR1 as LGHNA and CDR2 as YNFKEQ. Deletions cut 5 bases from V and 1 base from J, with 14 bases between. This CDR3 spans 15 amino acids. CDR3 nucleotides: TGTGCCAGCAGCAAAGGGGAACAGGGCCAAGAGACCCAGTACTTC. It yields the protein CASSKGEQGQETQYF.

This clonotype was detected many times. The gene calls are TRBV27 and TRBJ1-2, with D possibly being TRBD1 (6 bases). The CDR3 totals 15 residues. Trimming stripped 5 bases from V and 5 bases from J, with 18 bases between. CDR1 is MNHEY, CDR2 SMNVEV, per germline (reference sequence). The CDR3 sequence is CASSPRTASNYGYTF. The DNA of the CDR3 is TGTGCCAGCAGTCCCCGGACAGCTTCGAATTATGGCTACACCTTC.